This T cell receptor beta chain was profiled in a study of T cell responses to AZD1222 COVID-19 vaccine. Generated by immunoSEQ multiplex PCR, the TCRdb table keeps only in-frame clones and is missing some. The sample includes roughly 130,000 clones, roughly 88% of them seen just once. Study results and limitations: Seropositive status at baseline applied to only 5 to 7 AZD1222 recipients. Clonal diversity may have been underestimated in mostly white British donors.

J lost 4 bases, V lost 5 bases, and 11 bases had no gene match. Germline V lookup: CDR1 SGHNT, CDR2 YENEEA. The CDR3 totals 16 residues. Regarding this clone: Antigen specificity is unknown.

The TCR sequence derives from an adult in good health. The chain couples TRBV11-3 to TRBJ1-3, with 7 bases identical to TRBD1. This specimen consisted of peripheral blood, obtained on day 0 of AZD1222 vaccination. The chain's CDR3 is CASSQRSTGIGNTIYF. The CDR3 DNA reads as TGTGCCAGCAGCCAGCGTTCGACAGGGATCGGAAACACCATATATTTT.